The rows below give T cell receptor beta chains drawn from one sample of a study of blood T cell repertoires in COVID-19. Some clones are missing from TCRdb's copy, which holds only in-frame ones; the method was immunoSEQ multiplex PCR. The data hold a few hundred thousand clones, with roughly nine tenths observed a single time. The sequencing input was peripheral blood. Every receptor here comes from a woman between 40 and 55 years old who had recovered from COVID-19. CDR3s include the opening cysteine and the closing phenylalanine or tryptophan. The order of the fields is V gene, J gene, D gene, clone size, CDR3 DNA, CDR3 protein. A D gene is named only where the DNA matches it firmly. The listing skips clone size in some rows; elsewhere it reads once, few, many or a size class.

TRBV7-2	TRBJ2-7	NA	NA	TGTGCCAGCACCACCAACCCAATCAGGGCTTACGAGCAGTACTTC	CASTTNPIRAYEQYF
TRBV24-1	TRBJ2-1	TRBD2	few	TGTGCCACCAGTGATTTCTCGGCTAGCGGCCTATACAATGAGCAGTTCTTC	CATSDFSASGLYNEQFF
TRBV19	TRBJ2-1	TRBD1	NA	TGTGCCAGTAGTATCGGACAGGTTCAGGGCAATGAGCAGTTCTTC	CASSIGQVQGNEQFF
TRBV7-3	TRBJ2-1	NA	NA	TGTGCCAGCAGTCTTACCCCCTCTAGTCTACTACGGGGCAATGAGCAGTTCTTC	CASSLTPSSLLRGNEQFF
TRBV5-1	TRBJ1-2	NA	NA	TGCGCCAGCAGCCCAGCTCCGGGAGCGGGCTACACCTTC	CASSPAPGAGYTF
TRBV12-3/TRBV12-4	TRBJ2-1	NA	NA	TGTGCCAGCCGACCCGACTGGAATGAGCAGTTCTTC	CASRPDWNEQFF
TRBV19	TRBJ1-1	TRBD1	NA	TGTGCCAGTAGTATAGGCGCAGGGGGGAACACTGAAGCTTTCTTT	CASSIGAGGNTEAFF
TRBV4-1	TRBJ1-2	NA	NA	TGCGCCAGCAGCCGGAGCAGGGATGATGGCTACACCTTC	CASSRSRDDGYTF
TRBV20-1	TRBJ1-6	NA	few	TGCAGTGCTAGAGGGGAGGGACCCCTCCACTTT	CSARGEGPLHF
TRBV7-6	TRBJ2-1	TRBD2	NA	TGTGCCAGCAGCTTATTGGGGGCGGGAGGGGGTGAGCAGTTCTTC	CASSLLGAGGGEQFF
TRBV28	TRBJ1-6	NA	NA	TGTGCCAGCAGTCCCCGGAGGGAAAATTCACCCCTCCACTTT	CASSPRRENSPLHF
TRBV19	TRBJ2-1	TRBD2	NA	TGTGCCAGTAATCTAGCGGGAGTCCACAATGAGCAGTTCTTC	CASNLAGVHNEQFF
TRBV7-6	TRBJ1-6	NA	NA	TGTGCCAGCAGCTCCGGACAGCTGAGTTCACCCCTCCACTTT	CASSSGQLSSPLHF
TRBV7-9	TRBJ2-4	TRBD1	NA	TGTGCCAGCAGCCCGAGACAGGGATTAGCCAAAAACATTCAGTACTTC	CASSPRQGLAKNIQYF
TRBV2	TRBJ1-2	NA	NA	TGTGCCAAACAGGGTGACTATGGCTACACCTTC	CAKQGDYGYTF
TRBV10-3	TRBJ1-2	TRBD1	NA	TGTGCCATCAGTGAGACAGGGGGCGACTATGGCTACACCTTC	CAISETGGDYGYTF
TRBV21-1	TRBJ2-3	NA	NA	TGTGCCAGCAGCAAAAAGGGACTAGCGGGAGATTTTGTACGCACAGATACGCAGTATTTT	CASSKKGLAGDFVRTDTQYF
TRBV5-1	TRBJ2-1	TRBD2	NA	TGCGCCAGCAGCCTAGAAGCGGGGGGAGGTGAGCAGTTCTTC	CASSLEAGGGEQFF
TRBV5-1	TRBJ2-3	NA	NA	TGCGCCAGCAGTATCCCCCGGGGGAGCACAGATACGCAGTATTTT	CASSIPRGSTDTQYF
TRBV19	TRBJ2-2	TRBD2	once	TGTGCCAGTAGGGTAGCGGGAGAGGGCACCGGGGAGCTGTTTTTT	CASRVAGEGTGELFF
TRBV4-1	TRBJ1-1	NA	NA	TGCGCCAGCAGCCAGCTGGGACTCGGGAACACTGAAGCTTTCTTT	CASSQLGLGNTEAFF
TRBV19	TRBJ1-1	NA	once	TGTGCCAGTAGTATTACCGACATTAATGAAGCTTTCTTT	CASSITDINEAFF
TRBV12-5	TRBJ2-1	NA	NA	TGTGCTAGTGGTTTCCCTCGGGGTGAGCAGTTCTTC	CASGFPRGEQFF
TRBV29-1	TRBJ2-1	TRBD2	NA	TGCAGCGTTGCGGGACTAGCGGGGTCCTTTGAGCAGTTCTTC	CSVAGLAGSFEQFF
TRBV18	TRBJ2-2	NA	NA	TGTGCCAGCTCACCGTCCGCGGGACCCTTGAGCACCGGGGAGCTGTTTTTT	CASSPSAGPLSTGELFF
TRBV5-4	TRBJ2-5	NA	NA	TGTGCCAGCAGCTTTACGGGGAATGGGCTAATGGTAGAGACCCAGTACTTC	CASSFTGNGLMVETQYF
TRBV2	TRBJ2-2	NA	NA	TGTGGCAGCTCCCAGGGAATCGGGGAGCTGTTTTTT	CGSSQGIGELFF
TRBV6-5	TRBJ2-1	TRBD2	NA	TGTGCCAGCAGTTACTCGGCGGGGGGGCCCTTTGAGCAGTTCTTC	CASSYSAGGPFEQFF
TRBV28	TRBJ2-6	NA	NA	TGTGCCAGCAGTCCCCAGAGGGCTGGGGCCAACGTCCTGACTTTC	CASSPQRAGANVLTF
TRBV9	TRBJ1-4	NA	NA	TGTGCCAGCAGCGTTTCGGGGGGTAGGATCGAAAAACTGTTTTTT	CASSVSGGRIEKLFF
TRBV27	TRBJ1-2	NA	few	TGTGCCAGCAGTTTATTTCCCGGGATCTATGGCTACACCTTC	CASSLFPGIYGYTF
TRBV3-1/TRBV3-2	TRBJ2-3	NA	NA	TGTGCCAGCAGCCAAGTCGTAGATACGCAGTATTTT	CASSQVVDTQYF
TRBV4-1	TRBJ1-2	NA	once	TGCGCCAGCAGCCACGGGGAGGGCGGGAGTGGCTACACCTTC	CASSHGEGGSGYTF
TRBV9	TRBJ2-1	NA	NA	TGTGCCAGCAGCGTGACTCTTCTAAATGAGCAGTTCTTC	CASSVTLLNEQFF
TRBV19	TRBJ1-1	NA	NA	TGTGCCAGTAGTGGACTGCTGAACACTGAAGCTTTCTTT	CASSGLLNTEAFF
TRBV5-6	TRBJ1-1	TRBD1	NA	TGTGCCAGCACCACAGAAGACAGGGTGAACACTGAAGCTTTCTTT	CASTTEDRVNTEAFF
TRBV5-5	TRBJ1-1	NA	once	TGTGCCAGCAGCTCGGACAGCTGGGGGACTGAAGCTTTCTTT	CASSSDSWGTEAFF
TRBV7-7	TRBJ2-1	TRBD2	NA	TGTGCCAGCAGCTCTAGCGGGGGGACCCACAGTGAGCAGTTCTTC	CASSSSGGTHSEQFF
TRBV28	TRBJ1-2	NA	NA	TGTGCCAGCAGAACTTCAGGGCCAACCTATGGCTACACCTTC	CASRTSGPTYGYTF
TRBV19	TRBJ2-3	TRBD2	NA	TGTGCCAGTAGTATTATAGCGGGCGCTTTCACAGATACGCAGTATTTT	CASSIIAGAFTDTQYF
TRBV5-1	TRBJ1-2	TRBD1	NA	TGCGCCAGCAGCCTAGGACAGGGAATCGACTATGGCTACACCTTC	CASSLGQGIDYGYTF
TRBV7-2	TRBJ1-2	NA	NA	TGTGCCAGCAGCCCCCCGGGGGGGGGCTATGGCTACACCTTC	CASSPPGGGYGYTF
TRBV19	TRBJ2-1	NA	NA	TGTGCCAGTAGTCCCCCTCGGGGGGAGCAGTTCTTC	CASSPPRGEQFF
TRBV18	TRBJ2-1	TRBD1	NA	TGTGCCAGCTCAGAAGCCCCAGGGGGCAGTTTTGATGAGCAGTTCTTC	CASSEAPGGSFDEQFF
TRBV30	TRBJ1-4	NA	NA	TGTGCCTGGAGTGATTGGGGGACACACAATGAAAAACTGTTTTTT	CAWSDWGTHNEKLFF
TRBV19	TRBJ2-1	NA	NA	TGTGCCAGTAGTGGGCCGGAGCAGTTCTTC	CASSGPEQFF
TRBV3-1/TRBV3-2	TRBJ1-5	NA	NA	TGTGCCAGCAGCCCTGCACCTGGGGACATTCACAGTCCCCAGCATTTT	CASSPAPGDIHSPQHF